The rows below give T cell receptor beta chains drawn from one sample of a study of shared clonotypes between healthy human individuals. Sequencing was performed with immunoSEQ multiplex PCR; in TCRdb, only in-frame clones are kept and a portion is missing. Found here are roughly 890,000 clones, 80% to 95% of them singletons; the top ten hold less than 25%. The sample comprised naive CD8+ T cells sorted from blood. All receptors derive from a man aged 25-45 years in good health. Each CDR3 is given with its conserved first and last residue. A D gene is named only where the DNA matches it firmly. Clone size is stated in some rows and not others, as once, few, many or a class when expanded.

>TRBJ2-2|-|TRBV2|-
CASSDTAEGLRDGELFF
TGTGCCAGCAGCGACACGGCCGAGGGACTTCGTGACGGGGAGCTGTTTTTT
>TRBJ1-5|-|TRBV28|-
CASSLLYSNQPQHF
TGTGCCAGCAGTTTACTGTATAGCAATCAGCCCCAGCATTTT
>TRBJ2-1|-|TRBV7-2|-
CASSLASSEQFF
TGTGCCAGCAGCTTAGCGAGTAGTGAGCAGTTCTTC
>TRBJ2-3|TRBD2|TRBV7-9|-
CASSSPSGSSTDTQYF
TGTGCCAGCAGCTCTCCTAGCGGGTCTAGCACAGATACGCAGTATTTT
>TRBJ2-7|-|TRBV19|-
CASRRSWEYYEQYF
TGTGCCAGTAGACGGTCCTGGGAATACTACGAGCAGTACTTC
>TRBJ2-2|-|TRBV9|once
CASSVGTDFTGELFF
TGTGCCAGCAGCGTAGGGACAGACTTCACCGGGGAGCTGTTTTTT
>TRBJ2-5|-|TRBV7-9|-
CASSLVRGGETQYF
TGTGCCAGCAGCTTAGTAAGGGGGGGAGAGACCCAGTACTTC
>TRBJ2-1|TRBD2|TRBV7-9|once
CASSSLAGGNEQFF
TGTGCCAGCAGTTCCTTAGCGGGAGGGAATGAGCAGTTCTTC
>TRBJ1-2|-|TRBV6-1|-
CASSGLWGYGYTF
TGTGCCAGCAGTGGTTTATGGGGATATGGCTACACCTTC
>TRBJ2-7|TRBD2|TRBV5-8|once
CASSLLAGGPYEQYF
TGTGCCAGCAGCCTATTAGCGGGAGGCCCCTACGAGCAGTACTTC
>TRBJ1-5|-|TRBV14|-
CASSQEEGTSNQPQHF
TGTGCCAGCAGCCAAGAAGAGGGAACTAGCAATCAGCCCCAGCATTTT
>TRBJ2-7|TRBD2|TRBV14|-
CASSESGRWDEQYF
TGTGCCAGCAGCGAAAGCGGGAGATGGGACGAGCAGTACTTC
>TRBJ2-5|-|TRBV7-9|-
CASSLPSGSQETQYF
TGTGCCAGCAGCTTACCCAGCGGTTCCCAAGAGACCCAGTACTTC
>TRBJ2-5|-|TRBV28|-
CASSWTQSDQETQYF
TGTGCCAGCAGTTGGACCCAGAGCGACCAAGAGACCCAGTACTTC
>TRBJ2-1|-|TRBV27|-
CASSLDLATSNEQFF
TGTGCCAGCAGTTTAGACCTGGCTACGTCTAATGAGCAGTTCTTC
>TRBJ2-1|TRBD1|TRBV19|once
CASNNGQGGNNEQFF
TGTGCCAGTAACAATGGACAGGGGGGAAACAATGAGCAGTTCTTC
>TRBJ1-2|-|TRBV9|-
CASSVALGHGYTF
TGTGCCAGCAGCGTAGCTTTAGGGCATGGCTACACCTTC
>TRBJ2-1|-|TRBV5-1|-
CASSPAGIEQFF
TGCGCCAGCAGCCCGGCGGGGATTGAGCAGTTCTTC
>TRBJ2-1|TRBD2|TRBV6-1|-
CASSDDTGTSSNEQFF
TGTGCCAGCAGTGACGATACCGGGACTAGCTCTAATGAGCAGTTCTTC
>TRBJ2-7|TRBD1|TRBV19|-
CASTPTGLSLEQYF
TGTGCCAGTACCCCGACAGGGCTGTCCCTCGAGCAGTACTTC
>TRBJ1-2|TRBD1|TRBV30|-
CAWSVRGDRAYYGYTF
TGTGCCTGGAGTGTAAGGGGGGACAGGGCCTACTATGGCTACACCTTC
>TRBJ2-1|-|TRBV9|-
CASSVVGAGQSYNEQFF
TGTGCCAGCAGCGTAGTGGGAGCGGGACAGAGCTACAATGAGCAGTTCTTC
>TRBJ2-7|-|TRBV10-3|-
CAISEMRIYEQYF
TGTGCCATCAGTGAGATGCGGATCTACGAGCAGTACTTC
>TRBJ2-1|TRBD2|TRBV9|-
CASSEHSGSPLYNEQFF
TGTGCCAGCAGCGAACATAGCGGGTCTCCCCTCTACAATGAGCAGTTCTTC
>TRBJ2-7|TRBD1|TRBV30|-
CAWSVMGQGYQSSYEQYF
TGTGCCTGGAGTGTTATGGGACAGGGCTATCAATCCTCCTACGAGCAGTACTTC
>TRBJ1-3|-|TRBV7-9|-
CASSLVTGNTGNTIYF
TGTGCCAGCAGCTTAGTCACGGGTAACACTGGAAACACCATATATTTT